One and the same sample provided the 16 T cell receptor beta chains below, sequenced in a study of blood T cell repertoires in COVID-19. Some clones are missing from TCRdb's copy, which holds only in-frame ones; the method was immunoSEQ multiplex PCR. The sample yields around 200,000 clones, 79% seen once. Material for sequencing was peripheral blood. Receptors originate from a woman between 35 and 50 years old with COVID-19, enrolled during active disease.

V and J are TRBV18 and TRBJ2-1, with a tentative D call TRBD2 (6 bases). The CDR3 spans 16 residues. The germline V and J ends were trimmed by 1 base and 0 bases, with 10 bases remaining between them. Germline V gene sequence: CDR1 KGHSH, CDR2 LQKENI. The CDR3, as DNA: TGTGCCAGCTCACCACTTCGGGGGAGCTCCTACAATGAGCAGTTCTTC. Its translation is CASSPLRGSSYNEQFF.

The CDR3 DNA sequence: TGCGCCAGCAGCCAATTGTCAGGGCCTGTTAATGAAAAACTGTTTTTT. Its translation is CASSQLSGPVNEKLFF. This chain links TRBV4-3 with TRBJ1-4; D possibly corresponds to TRBD1 (5 bases). Per the germline V gene, CDR1 is LGHNA and CDR2 is YSLEER. Trimming shortened V by 2 bases and J by 4 bases, and 14 bases separated the two germline ends. This CDR3 is built from 16 residues.

The CDR3 sequence: CASSKTQNTEAFF. The CDR3 region has the DNA TGTGCCAGCTCAAAGACACAGAACACTGAAGCTTTCTTT. V and J are TRBV18 and TRBJ1-1, with D unresolved. Trimming stripped 5 bases from V and 1 base from J, with 8 bases between. The CDR3 runs 13 residues. Germline V gives CDR1 KGHSH, CDR2 LQKENI.

This chain uses TRBV29-1 with TRBJ2-2, with unresolved D. Germline V gene lookup returns CDR1 SQVTM and CDR2 ANQGSEA. Trimming stripped 3 bases from V and 2 bases from J, with 10 bases between. The CDR3 is made up of 14 amino acids. The CDR3 bases are TGCAGCGTTGACGGTAACTCTAACACCGGGGAGCTGTTTTTT. This encodes CSVDGNSNTGELFF.

The chain is built from TRBV5-1 and TRBJ1-2; possible D gene TRBD1, 6 bases. Trimming took off 3 bases at V and 6 bases at J, with 21 bases between the two ends. Germline V gene data show CDR1 as SGHRS and CDR2 as YFSETQ. The CDR3 totals 16 residues. CDR3 nucleotide sequence: TGCGCCAGCAGCTCTCTTGTGGACAGCCACGAACATGGCTACACCTTC. This sequence encodes CASSSLVDSHEHGYTF.

This sequence joins TRBV6-2 or TRBV6-3 and TRBJ2-1; tentative D call: TRBD2 (5 bases). Germline CDR1 is MNHEY and CDR2 is SVGEGT. The CDR3 runs to 14 residues. Trimming cost V 6 bases and J 3 bases, with 12 bases left between them. DNA of the CDR3: TGTGCCAGCAGCCCGGACTGGAACTACAATGAGCAGTTCTTC. Translation: CASSPDWNYNEQFF.

This clone was detected only a few times. The chain links TRBV27 to TRBJ1-6, with 10 positions matching TRBD1. The junction had 21 bases not matched to a gene; V was cut back by 5 bases and J by 11 bases. Germline V lookup: CDR1 MNHEY, CDR2 SMNVEV (reference sequence). The CDR3 is 19 residues long. The DNA for the CDR3 is TGTGCCAGCAGTCTCCACCACCGGGACAGGGGTATAGCCTTTCCACCCCTCCACTTT. It specifies CASSLHHRDRGIAFPPLHF.

The V gene is TRBV19, the J gene TRBJ1-5, with 8 bases aligning to TRBD1. The V and J ends lost 7 bases and 3 bases, in that order; junction bases with no gene match: 5. The CDR3 consists of 14 residues. Germline-derived CDR1 and CDR2 are LNHDA and SQIVND (reference sequence). The CDR3 DNA reads TGTGCCAGTACTCGGACAGGGCACAATCAGCCCCAGCATTTT. The encoded protein is CASTRTGHNQPQHF.

The chain joins TRBV5-5 to TRBJ1-5; D unresolved. CDR3 length: 14 residues. The germline V gene encodes CDR1 SGHKS and CDR2 YYEKEE (reference sequence). The V end lost 1 base, the J end lost 7 bases, and 12 bases lay between the germline ends. The CDR3 DNA reads TGTGCCAGCAGCTTGTACTGGGAGGTCCAGCCCCAGCATTTT. Translation gives CASSLYWEVQPQHF.

This clone has just a few counts. The genes are TRBV3-1 (or the pseudogene TRBV3-2) and TRBJ1-1, with unresolved D. Germline V lookup: CDR1 LGHDT, CDR2 YNNKEL (reference sequence). With 1 base removed from V and 8 bases from J, the gap between germline ends came to 8 bases. The CDR3 length is 12 residues. The CDR3: CASSQGYSEAFF. The CDR3 DNA follows: TGTGCCAGCAGCCAAGGTTACTCGGAAGCTTTCTTT.

The genes are TRBV11-2 and TRBJ1-4, with 8 bases that match TRBD1. The ends lost 7 bases at V and 8 bases at J; junction bases unmatched: 9. Germline CDR1 SGHAT, CDR2 FQNNGV. This CDR3 spans 14 amino acids. The CDR3 DNA follows: TGTGCCAGCAAACCGACAGGGGAGCGCGAAAAACTGTTTTTT. It translates to CASKPTGEREKLFF.

The chain uses TRBV24-1 and TRBJ2-3, with 8 bases identical to TRBD1. Germline lookup yields CDR1 KGHDR and CDR2 SFDVKD. The length of the CDR3 is 14 residues. Unmatched junction bases numbered 5, after V lost 9 bases and J lost 1 base. In DNA form, the CDR3 reads TGTGCCACCTCGGGACAGGAAGGCACAGATACGCAGTATTTT. Its protein product is CATSGQEGTDTQYF.

The chain recombines TRBV7-2 with TRBJ2-7, with D perhaps matching TRBD1 (6 bases). This CDR3 spans 14 amino acids. The germline CDR1 and CDR2 sequences are SGHTA and FQGNSA. Trimming cost V 0 bases and J 5 bases, with 11 bases left between them. The CDR3 bases are TGTGCCAGCAGCTTAGCGGTCAGGGGCCACGAGCAGTACTTC. Its translation: CASSLAVRGHEQYF.

This clone was recorded once. V gene TRBV27 combines with J gene TRBJ2-7; 8 bases are shared with TRBD1. The V gene's germline CDR1 is MNHEY and CDR2 SMNVEV (reference sequence). The ends lost 4 bases at V and 4 bases at J; junction bases unmatched: 3. The CDR3 loop spans 13 amino acids. DNA of the CDR3: TGTGCCAGCAGTTCCCGGGACAGGTACGAGCAGTACTTC. It is translated as CASSSRDRYEQYF.

The chain links TRBV10-2 to TRBJ2-2; perhaps TRBD1 as D (6 bases). Germline CDR1 reads WSHSY; CDR2 reads SAAADI. Trimming stripped 7 bases from V and 6 bases from J, with 9 bases between. CDR3 length equals 12 residues. CDR3 sequence: CASNRVAGELFF. In nucleotides, the CDR3 is TGCGCCAGCAACAGGGTCGCCGGGGAGCTGTTTTTT.

There are many counts of this clone. The V gene is TRBV5-1, the J gene TRBJ1-2; 8 bases align to TRBD1. The CDR3 has 13 residues. Looked up from germline, CDR1 is SGHRS and CDR2 is YFSETQ. Trimming took 2 bases from V and 8 from J; bases not matched to a gene: 5. CDR3 sequence (DNA): TGCGCCAGCAGCTTCGACAGGGGCTACGGCTACACCTTC. Its translation is CASSFDRGYGYTF.